Below, 24 T cell receptor beta chains from the same sample are listed, as sequenced in a study of blood T cells in healthy people across ages. Primers used in a second PCR of roughly 6 to 12 cycles were a sample-barcoded 5' primer and a J-beta primer mix. One entry per CDR3 protein, called by TCRdb with MiXCR from the 5' RACE reads. Found here are approximately 1.5 million distinct CDR3 sequences, approximately 43% of them singletons; the top ten hold 4%. Sample: blood. Source of these receptors: a woman aged 18-30 years in good health.

The CDR3 is CASSGAGPLYEQYF. DNA for the CDR3: TGTGCCAGCAGCGGGGCAGGGCCCCTTTATGAGCAGTACTTC. V and J are TRBV27 and TRBJ2-7; perhaps D is TRBD1 or TRBD2 (5 bases each). Germline CDR1 is MNHEY and CDR2 is SMNVEV (reference sequence). The V end lost 6 bases, the J end lost 7 bases, and 19 bases lay between the germline ends. The CDR3 loop spans 14 amino acids.

The chain has TRBV20-1 and TRBJ1-2; D not certain. Germline V gene sequence: CDR1 DFQATT, CDR2 SNEGSKA (reference sequence). The CDR3 spans 12 residues. V shed 3 bases and J shed 4 bases, with 9 bases lying between them. For the CDR3, the DNA is TGCAGTGCTAGTCCCTTGAGCTATGGCTACACCTTC. The encoded protein is CSASPLSYGYTF.

With regard to this clonotype: A junction boundary mismatches the germline segment, possibly from a read error. J is TRBJ2-1 and V is TRBV29-1; possible D gene TRBD2, 6 bases. The CDR3 covers 12 residues. The germline CDR1 and CDR2 sequences are SQVTM and ANQGSEA. This chain's CDR3 is CSAITSYYEQFF. CDR3 nucleotides: TGCAGCGCCATAACTAGCTACTATGAGCAGTTCTTC.

As to this clonotype: A much larger clonotype is one base distant, so this may be a read error. The gene calls are TRBV6-5 and TRBJ2-7; D is ambiguous. CDR1 MNHEY and CDR2 SVGAGI come from the germline V gene. The CDR3 length is 13 residues. V lost 2 bases and J lost 6, with 11 bases in between. CDR3 in DNA: TGTGCCAGCAGTTACGCGGACGGGTCCGAGCAGTACTTC. Its protein product is CASSYADGSEQYF.

V is TRBV29-1 and J is TRBJ2-3; possible D gene TRBD2, 6 bases. The V gene's germline CDR1 is SQVTM and CDR2 ANQGSEA. V was shortened by 5 bases and J by 2 bases, with 23 bases between the two germline ends. CDR3 length equals 17 residues. The DNA of the CDR3 is TGCAGCGTTCAAAGGGCATCCGGGGGAGAGTCCACAGATACGCAGTATTTT. Translation: CSVQRASGGESTDTQYF.

There are a few counts of this clonotype. The chain employs TRBV5-1 and TRBJ2-3; D may be TRBD2 (5 bases). Trimming pared 0 bases from V and 8 bases from J, leaving 13 bases between. Germline loops: CDR1 SGHRS, CDR2 YFSETQ. The CDR3 is 14 residues long. The CDR3 loop is CASSLEGRGFTQYF. For the CDR3, the DNA is TGCGCCAGCAGCTTGGAAGGAAGAGGGTTTACGCAGTATTTT.

This clonotype showed up just a few times. The chain links TRBV4-3 to TRBJ2-2; the match to TRBD2 covers 7 bases. The V segment lost 1 base and the J segment 3 bases; nucleotides outside the gene matches: 8. Germline CDR1 and CDR2: LGHNA and YSLEER. There are 17 residues in the CDR3. The CDR3 loop is CASSQVSASGYTGELFF. CDR3 coding DNA: TGCGCCAGCAGCCAAGTCTCCGCTAGCGGATACACCGGGGAGCTGTTTTTT.

This clonotype was seen more than once but under ten times. The CDR3, as DNA: TGTGCCATCAGCGGCGGACAGGGAGGAACAGATACGCAGTATTTT. Translating gives CAISGGQGGTDTQYF. The chain employs TRBV10-3 and TRBJ2-3; 8 bases align to TRBD1. The CDR3 totals 15 residues. Germline CDR1 is ENHRY and CDR2 is SYGVKD. V lost 6 bases and J lost 3; bases outside the gene matches: 8.

V is TRBV7-8 and J is TRBJ2-1; the match to TRBD1 covers 7 bases. Unmatched junction bases numbered 10, after V lost 5 bases and J lost 0 bases. The CDR3 loop spans 17 amino acids. Germline CDR1 is SGHVS and CDR2 is FQNEAQ. CDR3 region: CASSRSTGTVSYNEQFF. Written as DNA, the CDR3 is TGTGCCAGCAGCCGTTCCACCGGGACAGTCTCCTACAATGAGCAGTTCTTC.

The gene calls are TRBV30 and TRBJ1-3; D not resolved. The germline V and J ends were trimmed by 0 bases and 5 bases, with 8 bases remaining between them. The CDR3 consists of 13 residues. Per the germline V gene, CDR1 is GTSNPN and CDR2 is SVGIG (reference sequence). CDR3 residues: CAWSVNSRNTIYF. The CDR3 nucleotides read TGTGCCTGGAGTGTAAACAGTCGAAACACCATATATTTT.

V and J are TRBV6-2 or TRBV6-3 and TRBJ1-2; D might be TRBD1 (6 bases). This CDR3 is 13 amino acids long. Per the germline V gene, CDR1 is MNHEY and CDR2 is SVGEGT. V shed 6 bases and J shed 4 bases, with 12 bases lying between them. CDR3 loop: CASRNRVPYGYTF. As DNA, the CDR3 is TGTGCCAGCAGAAACAGGGTCCCCTATGGCTACACCTTC.

The V gene is TRBV20-1, the J gene TRBJ2-1; D is ambiguous. The germline gives CDR1 DFQATT, CDR2 SNEGSKA (reference sequence). The CDR3 runs 12 residues. The V end lost 1 base, the J end lost 8 bases, and 9 bases lay between the germline ends. CDR3 sequence: CSARGTGDEQFF. The CDR3 DNA is TGCAGTGCTAGAGGGACCGGCGATGAGCAGTTCTTC.

This chain connects TRBV9 to TRBJ2-1; 15 nucleotides match TRBD2. The V segment lost 2 bases and the J segment 7 bases; nucleotides outside the gene matches: 10. The CDR3 runs 18 residues. Germline CDR1 and CDR2: SGDLS and YYNGEE. The CDR3 DNA reads as TGTGCCAGCAGCGTCGGGACTAGCGGGAGGCCGGGTTGGAATGAGCAGTTCTTC. Amino acid sequence: CASSVGTSGRPGWNEQFF.

This clonotype has more than one count but fewer than ten. CDR3 loop: CASSYDPSGSSYEQYF. The DNA for the CDR3 is TGTGCCAGCAGTTACGATCCTTCCGGGAGTTCCTACGAGCAGTACTTC. J is TRBJ2-7 and V is TRBV27; TRBD2 is a possible D gene (6 bases). The CDR3 extends over 16 amino acids. Germline V lookup: CDR1 MNHEY, CDR2 SMNVEV (reference sequence). Trimming cost V 4 bases and J 1 base, with 17 bases left between them.

This sequence joins TRBV7-9 and TRBJ2-7; 13 bases fit TRBD2. Per the germline V gene, CDR1 is SEHNR and CDR2 is FQNEAQ (reference sequence). The CDR3 length is 15 residues. Germline trimming cut 4 bases from V and 7 bases from J; bases unmatched to any gene: 7. CDR3 residues: CASSSGLAGAGEQYF. In DNA, the CDR3 is TGTGCCAGCAGCTCCGGACTAGCGGGAGCGGGGGAGCAGTACTTC.

This clonotype was counted only a few times. The chain combines TRBV7-9 with TRBJ1-2; 8 nucleotides line up with TRBD1. Trimming removed 5 bases from V and 0 bases from J; junction bases left unmatched: 8. CDR1 is SEHNR, CDR2 FQNEAQ, per germline (reference sequence). The CDR3 totals 16 residues. The CDR3 region is CASSPGTGFPNYGYTF. The CDR3 nucleotides read TGTGCCAGCAGCCCCGGGACAGGCTTTCCTAACTATGGCTACACCTTC. The full variable domain, its missing parts supplied by reference TRBV7-9 and TRBJ1-2, is DTGVSQNPRHKITKRGQNVTFRCDPISEHNRLYWYRQTLGQGPEFLTYFQNEAQLEKSRLLSDRFSAERPKGSFSTLEIQRTEQGDSAMYLCASSPGTGFPNYGYTFGSGTRLTVV.

This chain connects TRBV7-9 to TRBJ2-5; D not certain. The J call may be wrong; the DNA end is better matched by TRBJ2-7. Germline CDR1 and CDR2: SEHNR and FQNEAQ (reference sequence). The CDR3 is 13 residues long. CDR3 loop: CASSVEVSYEQYF. The DNA for the CDR3 is TGTGCCAGCAGCGTAGAGGTGTCATACGAGCAGTACTTC.

The chain employs TRBV6-6 and TRBJ1-1; no clear D. The CDR3 covers 14 residues. V lost 8 bases to trimming and J lost 2 bases, with 15 bases between them. Looked up from germline, CDR1 is MNHNY and CDR2 is SVGAGI (reference sequence). The CDR3 region has the DNA TGTGCCAGCCTTTCCGGCCTTTACAACACTGAAGCTTTCTTT. It yields the protein CASLSGLYNTEAFF.

The chain has TRBV29-1 and TRBJ2-5; D perhaps matches TRBD1 (5 bases). CDR3 length: 13 residues. With 7 bases removed from V and 1 base from J, the gap between germline ends came to 13 bases. Per germline, CDR1 SQVTM and CDR2 ANQGSEA. The CDR3, as DNA: TGCAGCGGGGCAAGGGGCTTCCAAGAGACCCAGTACTTC. Protein product: CSGARGFQETQYF.

The chain carries TRBV29-1 and TRBJ2-5; no reliable D call. The CDR3 extends over 15 amino acids. CDR1 and CDR2 from the germline V gene are SQVTM and ANQGSEA. The V gene lost 6 bases and the J gene lost 1 base, with 18 bases spanning the gap. The CDR3: CSVSPGVATQETQYF. As DNA, the CDR3 is TGCAGCGTCTCCCCTGGTGTTGCGACCCAAGAGACCCAGTACTTC.

This clonotype occurred many times. The rearrangement uses TRBV12-3 or TRBV12-4 and TRBJ2-5; possibly TRBD2 for D (6 bases). The CDR3 is 12 residues long. The V end lost 3 bases, the J end lost 5 bases, and 7 bases lay between the germline ends. The CDR3 loop reads CASSFAGETQYF. As DNA, the CDR3 is TGTGCCAGCAGTTTCGCGGGGGAGACCCAGTACTTC.

This chain joins TRBV6-2 or TRBV6-3 and TRBJ2-5; D could derive from TRBD1 or TRBD2 (5 bases each). CDR1 is MNHEY and CDR2 is SVGEGT in the germline V gene. The length of the CDR3 is 11 residues. V dropped 5 bases and J dropped 13 bases, with 14 bases sitting between them. DNA of the CDR3: TGTGCCAGCAGTCTAAGGGACCAGCTGTACTTC. Amino acids: CASSLRDQLYF.

The CDR3 protein is CALQGVGTEAFF. The CDR3 coding sequence is TGTGCCTTACAGGGTGTGGGCACTGAAGCTTTCTTT. The chain is built from TRBV30 and TRBJ1-1, with D possibly being TRBD1 (6 bases). The V and J ends lost 7 bases and 4 bases respectively, with 13 bases between them. Germline CDR1 GTSNPN, CDR2 SVGIG (reference sequence). The CDR3 length is 12 residues.

The V gene is TRBV2, the J gene TRBJ2-7; 8 bases are a match to TRBD1. After removal of 0 bases from V and 3 bases from J, the junction contained 10 bases not matched to a gene. The CDR3 totals 17 residues. CDR1 and CDR2 from the germline V gene are SNHLY and FYNNEI. In nucleotides, the CDR3 is TGTGCCAGCAGTGAAGCGCTTCCAGGACAGGGAATCTACGAGCAGTACTTC. It is translated as CASSEALPGQGIYEQYF. The whole variable domain, filled in from reference TRBV2 and TRBJ2-7, reads EPEVTQTPSHQVTQMGQEVILRCVPISNHLYFYWYRQILGQKVEFLVSFYNNEISEKSEIFDDQFSVERPDGSNFTLKIRSTKLEDSAMYFCASSEALPGQGIYEQYFGPGTRLTVT.